This passage covers 13 T cell receptor beta chains from one sample sequenced in a study of control samples from healthy donors and cancer patients. Clones were read by immunoSEQ multiplex PCR, and TCRdb kept only the in-frame ones, dropping some. The table records 55,000 to 85,000 clones, 87% of them present only once. The sequencing input was PBMCs. These receptors originate from a woman in her 50s with head and neck cancer.

The chain combines TRBV30 with TRBJ2-2, with 8 bases lining up with TRBD2. Germline V lookup: CDR1 GTSNPN, CDR2 SVGIG (reference sequence). The CDR3 length is 15 residues. V lost 0 bases, J lost 1 base, and 1 base stayed unmatched. CDR3 in DNA: TGTGCCTGGAGTGTTCTAGCGGGGAACACCGGGGAGCTGTTTTTT. Translated, it gives CAWSVLAGNTGELFF.

CDR3 residues: CASSDSRQGVSGYTF. The CDR3 coding sequence is TGTGCCAGCAGTGATAGTCGACAGGGTGTGTCTGGCTACACCTTC. The genes are TRBV2 and TRBJ1-2; 7 bases map to TRBD1. The CDR3 is 15 residues long. The trim removed 3 bases at V and 7 bases at J, leaving 11 bases unmatched. Germline assignment: CDR1 SNHLY and CDR2 FYNNEI.

The gene calls are TRBV7-3 and TRBJ2-2; D might be TRBD2 (5 bases). The CDR3 loop spans 14 amino acids. Per the germline V gene, CDR1 is SGHTA and CDR2 is FQGTGA. V was pared by 4 bases and J by 8 bases, with 14 bases between. The CDR3 is CASSSNGVSGELFF. DNA of the CDR3: TGTGCCAGCAGCTCAAACGGGGTTAGTGGGGAGCTGTTTTTT.

The genes are TRBV2 and TRBJ2-3; 10 nucleotides match TRBD2. CDR1 and CDR2 from the germline V gene are SNHLY and FYNNEI. CDR3 length: 18 amino acids. V lost 6 bases to trimming and J lost 0 bases; unmatched junction nucleotides: 12. In DNA form, the CDR3 reads TGTGCCAGCAGCTCTGGTAGCGGGGGGCAGTTTAGCACAGATACGCAGTATTTT. This codes for CASSSGSGGQFSTDTQYF.

The V and J genes are TRBV27 and TRBJ2-7; the D gene is possibly TRBD2 (5 bases). This CDR3 contains 14 residues. Germline V gene data show CDR1 as MNHEY and CDR2 as SMNVEV (reference sequence). V lost 3 bases, J lost 0 bases, and 9 bases lay in between. The CDR3 reads CASSFRESSYEQYF. The CDR3 DNA reads as TGTGCCAGCAGTTTCCGGGAAAGCTCCTACGAGCAGTACTTC.

This sequence joins TRBV4-1 and TRBJ1-5; perhaps TRBD1 as D (6 bases). The CDR3 is 14 amino acids. Germline CDR1 MGHRA, CDR2 YSYEKL. Deletions cut 3 bases from V and 4 bases from J, with 10 bases between. For the CDR3, the DNA is TGCGCCAGCAGCCAGGCGGGGGCGAATCAGCCCCAGCATTTT. Amino acids: CASSQAGANQPQHF.

The chain recombines TRBV4-2 with TRBJ2-7, with a tentative D call TRBD2 (5 bases). Trimming shortened V by 9 bases and J by 6 bases, and 18 bases separated the two germline ends. Germline assignment: CDR1 LGHNA and CDR2 YNFKEQ. The CDR3 is made up of 13 amino acids. The CDR3 loop is CASAGQRWGEQYF. The CDR3 DNA reads as TGTGCCAGTGCGGGCCAGCGGTGGGGCGAGCAGTACTTC.

V is TRBV11-3 and J is TRBJ2-1; D unresolved. The CDR3 sequence is 14 residues long. Deletions cut 4 bases from V and 6 bases from J, with 13 bases between. Germline V gene data show CDR1 as SGHNT and CDR2 as YENEEA. The CDR3 spells CASSSDATSNEQFF. Here the CDR3 DNA reads TGTGCCAGCAGCTCAGATGCCACCTCCAATGAGCAGTTCTTC.

The count of this clone is one. The chain employs TRBV19 and TRBJ2-1, with D possibly TRBD1 on 5 matching bases. The CDR3 runs 16 residues. Germline V gives CDR1 LNHDA, CDR2 SQIVND (reference sequence). V gave up 7 bases and J gave up 10 bases, with 26 bases separating them. The CDR3 loop reads CASTPSPPLGVGEQFF. DNA for the CDR3: TGTGCCAGTACTCCCTCCCCGCCCCTAGGGGTCGGGGAGCAGTTCTTC.

The J gene is TRBJ2-7, the V gene TRBV5-5; 7 positions agree with TRBD2. The J segment lost 3 bases and the V segment lost 4 bases, leaving 13 bases of the junction unmatched. This CDR3 has 16 residues. The germline V gene encodes CDR1 SGHKS and CDR2 YYEKEE (reference sequence). CDR3 protein: CASSQAWASGDYEQYF. In DNA form, the CDR3 reads TGTGCCAGCAGCCAGGCATGGGCTAGCGGTGACTACGAGCAGTACTTC. The full variable domain, with the rest looked up from reference TRBV5-5 and TRBJ2-7, is DAGVTQSPTHLIKTRGQQVTLRCSPISGHKSVSWYQQVLGQGPQFIFQYYEKEERGRGNFPDRFSARQFPNYSSELNVNALLLGDSALYLCASSQAWASGDYEQYFGPGTRLTVT.

V and J are TRBV7-2 and TRBJ2-7; 9 bases match TRBD2. Germline V gives CDR1 SGHTA, CDR2 FQGNSA. This CDR3 region has 14 residues. J gave up 3 bases and V 5 bases, and 5 bases lay outside the gene matches. CDR3 in amino acids: CASSPQRGVYEQYF. Written as DNA, the CDR3 is TGTGCCAGCAGCCCCCAGCGGGGGGTCTACGAGCAGTACTTC.

The chain has TRBV11-2 and TRBJ2-7, with D maybe TRBD2 (6 bases). The length of the CDR3 is 13 residues. Trimming cost V 6 bases and J 5 bases, with 14 bases left between them. The germline gives CDR1 SGHAT, CDR2 FQNNGV. This CDR3 is CASSLRRGNEQYF. CDR3 nucleotide sequence: TGTGCCAGCAGTCTCCGCCGGGGGAACGAGCAGTACTTC.

The DNA of the CDR3 is TGTGCCAGCAGTGAAGGTCCCAACAGGGACGAGCAGTACTTC. This translates into CASSEGPNRDEQYF. The rearrangement joins TRBV6-1 to TRBJ2-7; tentative D call: TRBD1 (6 bases). The CDR3 is 14 amino acids. Deletions cut 1 base from V and 5 bases from J, with 12 bases between. CDR1 is MNHNS, CDR2 SASEGT, per germline.